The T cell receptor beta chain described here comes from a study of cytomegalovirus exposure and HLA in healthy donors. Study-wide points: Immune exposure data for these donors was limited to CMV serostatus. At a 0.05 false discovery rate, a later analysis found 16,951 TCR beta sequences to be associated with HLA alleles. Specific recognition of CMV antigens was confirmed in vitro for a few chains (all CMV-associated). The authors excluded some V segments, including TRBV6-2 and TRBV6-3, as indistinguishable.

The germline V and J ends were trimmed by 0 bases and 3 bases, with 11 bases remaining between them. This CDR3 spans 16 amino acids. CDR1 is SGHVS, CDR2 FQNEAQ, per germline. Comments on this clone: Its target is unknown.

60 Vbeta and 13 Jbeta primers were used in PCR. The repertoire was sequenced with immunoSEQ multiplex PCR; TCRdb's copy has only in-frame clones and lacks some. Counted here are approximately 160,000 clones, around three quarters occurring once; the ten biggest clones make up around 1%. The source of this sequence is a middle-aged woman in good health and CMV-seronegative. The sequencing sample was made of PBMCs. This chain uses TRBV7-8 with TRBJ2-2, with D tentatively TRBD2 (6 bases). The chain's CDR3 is CASSLAWTTDTGELFF. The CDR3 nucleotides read TGTGCCAGCAGCTTAGCATGGACTACGGACACCGGGGAGCTGTTTTTT.